These 29 T cell receptor beta chains share one sample of origin, sequenced in a study of T-cell reconstitution after alpha-beta-depleted transplantation in children (TCRdb year 2016). Explained via the paper, the treatment or condition label denotes: allogeneic hematopoietic cell transplantation with graft depleted of TCRalphabeta T cells and CD19 B cells. The library was generated by PCR. Sequenced using an Illumina HiSeq 2500. TCR libraries were prepared with molecular barcoding, using unique molecular identifiers to normalize TCRbeta repertoire quantification. The public reads were quality trimmed at Q25 with fastp and then assembled into clones with MiXCR by TCRdb, keeping productive beta chains. Each CDR3 protein appears once, grouped with its most common genes and DNA. A total of 490,000 or so distinct CDR3 sequences appear in this sample, 10% to 13% of them only once. The ten largest clonotypes hold roughly 2.1% of the sample.

The sequencing here drew on PBMCs, taken before TCRalphabeta/CD19-depleted stem cell transplant. The receptors originated from a child aged 2-9 years with inherited bone marrow failure, due to receive a stem cell transplant.

CDR3 sequence (DNA): TGTGCCAGCAGCTTAGTGACTGTTGGTGGGGATGGCTACACCTTC. Its translation is CASSLVTVGGDGYTF. The J gene is TRBJ1-2, the V gene TRBV7-9; D gene ambiguous. The germline V gene has CDR1 SEHNR and CDR2 FQNEAQ (reference sequence). Trimming left V 1 base short and J 6 bases short, with 15 bases between. The CDR3 spans 15 residues.

This clonotype was seen many times. This sequence joins TRBV10-2 and TRBJ2-3, with 8 positions matching TRBD2. Looked up from germline, CDR1 is WSHSY and CDR2 is SAAADI. This CDR3 contains 14 residues. V dropped 6 bases and J dropped 4; count of bases not matched to a gene: 6. This CDR3 is CASRESGSPDTQYF. CDR3 DNA sequence: TGCGCCAGCAGGGAAAGCGGGAGCCCAGATACGCAGTATTTT.

The CDR3 nucleotides are TGTGCCAGCAGCCCCCAAGGGGCAGGGGGCAGGAGCGGGGAGCTGTTTTTT. This translates into CASSPQGAGGRSGELFF. The chain has TRBV11-1 and TRBJ2-2, with 8 bases aligning to TRBD1. This CDR3 has 17 amino acids. The V gene end was trimmed by 5 bases and the J gene end by 7 bases; junction bases not matched to a gene: 15. The germline CDR1 and CDR2 sequences are SGHAT and FQDESV (reference sequence).

The rearrangement links TRBV4-3 to TRBJ2-7; weak D call: TRBD2 (5 bases). The V gene lost 0 bases and the J gene lost 6 bases, with 18 bases spanning the gap. The CDR3 covers 16 residues. From germline, CDR1 is LGHNA and CDR2 YSLEER. The CDR3 DNA follows: TGCGCCAGCAGCCAAGAAGGAGGAGGTACCCCACCCGAGCAGTACTTC. Translation gives CASSQEGGGTPPEQYF.

At least ten counts were recorded for this clonotype. This chain uses TRBV5-1 with TRBJ2-3, with TRBD1 matching over 8 bases. The length of the CDR3 is 15 residues. V was clipped by 4 bases and J by 4 bases; unmatched bases: 8. Germline CDR1 is SGHRS and CDR2 is YFSETQ. The CDR3 reads CASSPGQGGADTQYF. Here the CDR3 DNA reads TGCGCCAGCAGCCCTGGACAGGGAGGCGCAGATACGCAGTATTTT.

This clonotype was observed at least ten times. This chain uses TRBV27 with TRBJ2-1, with D possibly TRBD2 on 6 matching bases. The CDR3 has 14 amino acids. Germline V gives CDR1 MNHEY, CDR2 SMNVEV (reference sequence). Trimming pared 2 bases from V and 3 bases from J, leaving 8 bases between. The CDR3 sequence: CASSLAGYYNEQFF. In DNA form, the CDR3 reads TGTGCCAGCAGTTTAGCGGGATACTACAATGAGCAGTTCTTC.

This clonotype has a count of ten or more. The chain links TRBV28 to TRBJ2-7; 10 bases are a match to TRBD2. The V gene's germline CDR1 is MDHEN and CDR2 SYDVKM. V lost 7 bases and J lost 7; bases outside the gene matches: 10. This CDR3 spans 14 amino acids. The CDR3 reads CASIQAGGPGEQYF. DNA of the CDR3: TGTGCCAGCATCCAAGCGGGAGGGCCGGGTGAGCAGTACTTC.

This clonotype turned up a few times. The genes are TRBV5-4 and TRBJ2-1; 9 positions match TRBD2. The CDR3 consists of 14 residues. CDR1 is SGHNT, CDR2 YYREEE, per germline (reference sequence). Germline trimming cut 7 bases from V and 5 bases from J; bases unmatched to any gene: 7. CDR3 nucleotide sequence: TGTGCCAGCGGCCAGACTAGCGGTGACAATGAGCAGTTCTTC. It is translated as CASGQTSGDNEQFF. Full variable domain (outside the CDR3, taken from reference TRBV5-4 and TRBJ2-1): ETGVTQSPTHLIKTRGQQVTLRCSSQSGHNTVSWYQQALGQGPQFIFQYYREEENGRGNFPPRFSGLQFPNYSSELNVNALELDDSALYLCASGQTSGDNEQFFGPGTRLTVL.

This clonotype was detected many times. CDR3 in amino acids: CASRPSGTGPEAFF. CDR3 coding DNA: TGTGCCAGCAGGCCCTCCGGGACAGGGCCCGAAGCTTTCTTT. The chain joins TRBV28 to TRBJ1-1; 9 bases are a match to TRBD1. Looked up from germline, CDR1 is MDHEN and CDR2 is SYDVKM. The CDR3 sequence is 14 residues long. The V gene end was trimmed by 6 bases and the J gene end by 8 bases; junction bases not matched to a gene: 10.

This clonotype was counted many times. This rearrangement joins TRBV5-1 to TRBJ2-2; 10 bases match TRBD2. Germline trimming cut 2 bases from V and 2 bases from J; bases unmatched to any gene: 3. This CDR3 comprises 16 residues. Germline V gene data show CDR1 as SGHRS and CDR2 as YFSETQ. The CDR3 region has the DNA TGCGCCAGCAGCTTCCTAGCGGGAGACAACACCGGGGAGCTGTTTTTT. This sequence encodes CASSFLAGDNTGELFF.

The V call is TRBV27, the J call TRBJ2-7, with TRBD1 as a possible D gene (6 bases). The CDR3 sequence is 16 residues long. Germline loops: CDR1 MNHEY, CDR2 SMNVEV (reference sequence). Trimming cost V 1 base and J 2 bases, with 15 bases left between them. Written as DNA, the CDR3 is TGTGCCAGCAGTTTATTAGGGGGAGCTGGTCCCTACGAGCAGTACTTC. Protein: CASSLLGGAGPYEQYF.

This clonotype was seen at least ten times. J is TRBJ2-7 and V is TRBV6-2 or TRBV6-3; TRBD2 matches 11 bases. The CDR3 spans 15 residues. With 4 bases clipped from V and 1 base from J, the junction kept 3 bases outside the gene matches. Germline lookup yields CDR1 MNHEY and CDR2 SVGEGT. CDR3 loop: CASSLLAGVSYEQYF. CDR3 nucleotide sequence: TGTGCCAGCAGTTTACTAGCGGGAGTTTCCTACGAGCAGTACTTC.

In this sample, this clonotype turned up a few times. This chain links TRBV28 with TRBJ2-4; possibly TRBD1 or TRBD2 for D (5 bases each). V was trimmed by 6 bases and J by 11 bases, leaving 14 bases between them. Germline V gene data show CDR1 as MDHEN and CDR2 as SYDVKM. There are 12 residues in the CDR3. As DNA, the CDR3 is TGTGCCAGCAGCTTCAGGGAGATGGTTCAGTACTTC. Protein: CASSFREMVQYF.

This clonotype was recorded many times. The chain is built from TRBV21-1 and TRBJ2-5; TRBD2 was called by the table and not checked on the DNA. TRBV21-1 is given as a pseudogene. This CDR3 has 17 amino acids. This CDR3 reads CAKKDRTSGRGQETQYF. CDR3 nucleotides: TGTGCCAAGAAGGACAGGACTAGCGGGAGGGGCCAAGAGACCCAGTACTTC.

This clonotype was detected ten times or more. V and J are TRBV3-1 and TRBJ2-1, with 8 bases that match TRBD2. CDR1 and CDR2 (germline): LGHDT, YNNKEL (reference sequence). The CDR3 consists of 15 residues. The V gene end was trimmed by 1 base and the J gene end by 2 bases; junction bases not matched to a gene: 1. The CDR3 DNA sequence: TGTGCCAGCAGCCAAGCACTAGCGGCCTACAATGAGCAGTTCTTC. Translating it yields CASSQALAAYNEQFF.

The chain uses TRBV20-1 and TRBJ2-1; 11 positions match TRBD2. V trimming: 4 bases; J trimming: 7 bases; junction bases outside the gene matches: 15. Per germline, CDR1 DFQATT and CDR2 SNEGSKA (reference sequence). CDR3 length: 17 amino acids. CDR3 sequence reads: CSAITRQLAGAKNEQFF. The CDR3 DNA is TGCAGTGCTATTACACGCCAACTAGCGGGAGCCAAAAATGAGCAGTTCTTC.

This clonotype was seen ten or more times. The chain's CDR3 is CASSQDNRPGLAGGREQFF. CDR3 DNA: TGCGCCAGCAGCCAAGATAACCGTCCGGGACTAGCGGGGGGGAGGGAGCAGTTCTTC. The chain is built from TRBV4-3 and TRBJ2-1, with 16 bases that match TRBD2. V was clipped by 0 bases and J by 10 bases; unmatched bases: 12. CDR1 LGHNA and CDR2 YSLEER come from the germline V gene. There are 19 residues in the CDR3.

The rearrangement links TRBV20-1 to TRBJ2-1; 12 bases align to TRBD2. CDR3 length: 17 amino acids. Losses at the gene ends were 2 bases for V and 7 bases for J; bases not matched to a gene: 12. From germline, CDR1 is DFQATT and CDR2 SNEGSKA (reference sequence). The CDR3 reads CSARYSVTSGSRNEQFF. In nucleotides, the CDR3 is TGCAGTGCTAGATACTCCGTGACTAGCGGGAGTAGAAATGAGCAGTTCTTC.

Remarks on this clonotype: A read error may explain this, as a much larger clone is one base away. The chain combines TRBV6-1 with TRBJ2-1; D not certain. The germline V gene encodes CDR1 MNHNS and CDR2 SASEGT. The CDR3 totals 14 residues. CDR3 residues: CASLLRLHYNGQFF. CDR3 sequence (DNA): TGTGCCAGCCTACTGAGGCTGCACTACAATGGGCAGTTCTTC.

This clonotype was counted at least ten times. The V and J genes are TRBV6-2 or TRBV6-3 and TRBJ2-5, with 7 bases matching TRBD1. V lost 6 bases, J lost 2 bases, and 3 bases stayed unmatched. Germline V gene lookup returns CDR1 MNHEY and CDR2 SVGEGT. This CDR3 spans 13 amino acids. The CDR3 bases are TGTGCCAGCAGCGGGACAGCTCAAGAGACCCAGTACTTC. This sequence encodes CASSGTAQETQYF.

In this sample, this clonotype turned up many times. This chain joins TRBV13 and TRBJ1-1; D uncertain. Germline V gene lookup returns CDR1 PRHDT and CDR2 FYEKMQ (reference sequence). V lost 4 bases and J lost 6, with 15 bases in between. This CDR3 has 14 amino acids. CDR3 nucleotide sequence: TGTGCCAGCAGCTCCCGGGCCGGCAAACCTGAAGCTTTCTTT. Translating it yields CASSSRAGKPEAFF.

This clonotype has only a few counts. This rearrangement joins TRBV28 to TRBJ2-7, with D possibly being TRBD1 (6 bases). Germline V gives CDR1 MDHEN, CDR2 SYDVKM. The CDR3 runs to 11 residues. The V end was cut by 10 bases, the J end by 4 bases, with 11 bases between. CDR3 coding DNA: TGTGCCACCAAGGGGGTATACGAGCAGTACTTC. Translation gives CATKGVYEQYF. The full variable domain, rest sourced from reference TRBV28 and TRBJ2-7, is DVKVTQSSRYLVKRTGEKVFLECVQDMDHENMFWYRQDPGLGLRLIYFSYDVKMKEKGDIPEGYSVSREKKERFSLILESASTNQTSMYLCATKGVYEQYFGPGTRLTVT.

This clonotype was observed many times. The chain carries TRBV20-1 and TRBJ2-3; perhaps TRBD2 as D (6 bases). The CDR3 is 15 amino acids. CDR1 and CDR2 from the germline V gene are DFQATT and SNEGSKA (reference sequence). Trimming cost V 1 base and J 6 bases, with 17 bases left between them. The CDR3 protein is CSARVLGLSVDTQYF. CDR3 DNA sequence: TGCAGTGCTAGAGTCTTGGGACTCTCGGTCGATACGCAGTATTTT.

This clonotype was counted at least ten times. The chain employs TRBV25-1 and TRBJ2-3; 10 bases are shared with TRBD1. The J segment lost 4 bases and the V segment lost 5 bases, leaving 3 bases of the junction unmatched. The CDR3 has 14 residues. Germline V gives CDR1 MGHDK, CDR2 SYGVNS. CDR3 DNA: TGTGCCAGCAGTACCGGGACAGGGGCAGATACGCAGTATTTT. This translates into CASSTGTGADTQYF.

This clonotype was seen at least ten times. The V gene is TRBV6-2 or TRBV6-3, the J gene TRBJ1-4, with D uncertain. Trimming took off 7 bases at V and 11 bases at J, with 20 bases between the two ends. Germline V lookup: CDR1 MNHEY, CDR2 SVGEGT. There are 14 residues in the CDR3. The chain's CDR3 is CASTPRVSESKLFF. The DNA for the CDR3 is TGTGCCAGCACGCCCAGAGTTTCGGAATCGAAACTGTTTTTT.

This clonotype was detected many times. CDR3 bases: TGTGCCAGCAGCTTCCCCGGGACAGGGTCCTACGAGCAGTACTTC. This translates into CASSFPGTGSYEQYF. V gene TRBV5-4 combines with J gene TRBJ2-7, with TRBD1 matching 9 bases. Losses at the gene ends were 2 bases for V and 1 base for J; bases not matched to a gene: 4. The CDR3 has 15 amino acids. Germline V gives CDR1 SGHNT, CDR2 YYREEE (reference sequence).

This clonotype has a count of ten or more. This chain joins TRBV7-2 and TRBJ2-1, with 13 nucleotides matching TRBD2. Trimming cost V 3 bases and J 10 bases; bases outside gene matches: 12. CDR3 length equals 17 residues. CDR1 is SGHTA, CDR2 FQGNSA, per germline. CDR3 sequence (DNA): TGTGCCAGCAGCTTGTTGGGACTAGCGGGACTTGGGGAAGAGCAGTTCTTC. It yields the protein CASSLLGLAGLGEEQFF.

Ten or more counts support this clonotype. This chain uses TRBV5-4 with TRBJ2-3; TRBD2 matches at 10 bases. Trimming at V came to 2 bases and at J to 3 bases, leaving 6 bases not matched to a gene. The CDR3 runs 16 residues. Germline loops: CDR1 SGHNT, CDR2 YYREEE (reference sequence). As DNA, the CDR3 is TGTGCCAGCAGCTTCGCTAGCGGGAGAAAGACAGATACGCAGTATTTT. Amino acid sequence: CASSFASGRKTDTQYF.

The chain uses TRBV29-1 and TRBJ2-7; D not certain. V was clipped by 5 bases and J by 1 base, with 6 bases between them. Germline V gene lookup returns CDR1 SQVTM and CDR2 ANQGSEA. This CDR3 is 11 amino acids long. The CDR3 protein is CSVLRSYEQYF. The CDR3 region has the DNA TGCAGCGTTCTCCGTTCCTACGAGCAGTACTTC.